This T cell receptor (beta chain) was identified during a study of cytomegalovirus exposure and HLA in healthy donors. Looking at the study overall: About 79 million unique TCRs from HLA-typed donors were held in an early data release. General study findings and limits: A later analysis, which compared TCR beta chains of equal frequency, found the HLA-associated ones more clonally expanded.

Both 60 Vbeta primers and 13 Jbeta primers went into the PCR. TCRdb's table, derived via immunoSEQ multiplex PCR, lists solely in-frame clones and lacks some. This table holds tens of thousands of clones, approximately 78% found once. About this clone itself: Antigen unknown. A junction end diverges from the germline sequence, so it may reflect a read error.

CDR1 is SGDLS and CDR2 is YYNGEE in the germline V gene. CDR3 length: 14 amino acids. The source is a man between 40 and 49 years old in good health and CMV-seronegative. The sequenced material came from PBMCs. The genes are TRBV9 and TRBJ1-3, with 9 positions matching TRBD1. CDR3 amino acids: CASSSQGAGDTIYF. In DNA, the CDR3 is TGTGCCAGCAGCTCACAGGGGGCTGGAGACACCATATATTTT.